This T cell receptor (beta chain) was sequenced for a study of T-cell memory formation after mild COVID-19. This clonotype was observed a handful of times. CDR3 length equals 14 residues. Germline trimming cut 3 bases from V and 4 bases from J; bases unmatched to any gene: 5. From the 5' RACE reads, TCRdb called clonotypes with MiXCR, one entry per CDR3 protein. The sample lists approximately 390,000 distinct CDR3 sequences, about 15% occurring once. This receptor was taken from a man aged 18 to 35 who had mild COVID-19 (a few samples of this study predate the infection). Cell type and time point are not known. The chain joins TRBV12-3 or TRBV12-4 to TRBJ1-2; 7 nucleotides line up with TRBD1. The sequencing input was PBMCs or a T cell subset sorted from them (not recorded which). CDR3 sequence: CASSLRTGSYGYTF. CDR3 DNA: TGTGCCAGCAGTTTGAGGACAGGCTCCTATGGCTACACCTTC.